Reported below is one T cell receptor (beta chain). Its antigen is unknown. The data belong to a study of T cell repertoires in cytomegalovirus infection. Across the study: Carrying CMV and the relevant HLA type showed in public TCR beta signatures.

CDR1 is SEHNR, CDR2 FQNEAQ, per germline (reference sequence). Trimming pared 1 base from V and 10 bases from J, leaving 8 bases between. The CDR3 runs to 12 residues. TCRdb processed the reads anew with MiXCR; each CDR3 protein has one entry. Among approximately 730,000 distinct CDR3 sequences listed, about 27% were seen once. The chain carries TRBV7-9 and TRBJ2-1, with D hard to call. The clonotype originates from a human donor in good health (CMV status not recorded). Some clones in this sample may be carry-over from other donors' samples. Sequenced material: cultured CD8+ T cells from PBMCs, taken from culture after CMV antigen stimulation. The CDR3 sequence is CASSLVAEEQFF. The CDR3, as DNA: TGTGCCAGCAGCTTAGTTGCCGAAGAGCAGTTCTTC.